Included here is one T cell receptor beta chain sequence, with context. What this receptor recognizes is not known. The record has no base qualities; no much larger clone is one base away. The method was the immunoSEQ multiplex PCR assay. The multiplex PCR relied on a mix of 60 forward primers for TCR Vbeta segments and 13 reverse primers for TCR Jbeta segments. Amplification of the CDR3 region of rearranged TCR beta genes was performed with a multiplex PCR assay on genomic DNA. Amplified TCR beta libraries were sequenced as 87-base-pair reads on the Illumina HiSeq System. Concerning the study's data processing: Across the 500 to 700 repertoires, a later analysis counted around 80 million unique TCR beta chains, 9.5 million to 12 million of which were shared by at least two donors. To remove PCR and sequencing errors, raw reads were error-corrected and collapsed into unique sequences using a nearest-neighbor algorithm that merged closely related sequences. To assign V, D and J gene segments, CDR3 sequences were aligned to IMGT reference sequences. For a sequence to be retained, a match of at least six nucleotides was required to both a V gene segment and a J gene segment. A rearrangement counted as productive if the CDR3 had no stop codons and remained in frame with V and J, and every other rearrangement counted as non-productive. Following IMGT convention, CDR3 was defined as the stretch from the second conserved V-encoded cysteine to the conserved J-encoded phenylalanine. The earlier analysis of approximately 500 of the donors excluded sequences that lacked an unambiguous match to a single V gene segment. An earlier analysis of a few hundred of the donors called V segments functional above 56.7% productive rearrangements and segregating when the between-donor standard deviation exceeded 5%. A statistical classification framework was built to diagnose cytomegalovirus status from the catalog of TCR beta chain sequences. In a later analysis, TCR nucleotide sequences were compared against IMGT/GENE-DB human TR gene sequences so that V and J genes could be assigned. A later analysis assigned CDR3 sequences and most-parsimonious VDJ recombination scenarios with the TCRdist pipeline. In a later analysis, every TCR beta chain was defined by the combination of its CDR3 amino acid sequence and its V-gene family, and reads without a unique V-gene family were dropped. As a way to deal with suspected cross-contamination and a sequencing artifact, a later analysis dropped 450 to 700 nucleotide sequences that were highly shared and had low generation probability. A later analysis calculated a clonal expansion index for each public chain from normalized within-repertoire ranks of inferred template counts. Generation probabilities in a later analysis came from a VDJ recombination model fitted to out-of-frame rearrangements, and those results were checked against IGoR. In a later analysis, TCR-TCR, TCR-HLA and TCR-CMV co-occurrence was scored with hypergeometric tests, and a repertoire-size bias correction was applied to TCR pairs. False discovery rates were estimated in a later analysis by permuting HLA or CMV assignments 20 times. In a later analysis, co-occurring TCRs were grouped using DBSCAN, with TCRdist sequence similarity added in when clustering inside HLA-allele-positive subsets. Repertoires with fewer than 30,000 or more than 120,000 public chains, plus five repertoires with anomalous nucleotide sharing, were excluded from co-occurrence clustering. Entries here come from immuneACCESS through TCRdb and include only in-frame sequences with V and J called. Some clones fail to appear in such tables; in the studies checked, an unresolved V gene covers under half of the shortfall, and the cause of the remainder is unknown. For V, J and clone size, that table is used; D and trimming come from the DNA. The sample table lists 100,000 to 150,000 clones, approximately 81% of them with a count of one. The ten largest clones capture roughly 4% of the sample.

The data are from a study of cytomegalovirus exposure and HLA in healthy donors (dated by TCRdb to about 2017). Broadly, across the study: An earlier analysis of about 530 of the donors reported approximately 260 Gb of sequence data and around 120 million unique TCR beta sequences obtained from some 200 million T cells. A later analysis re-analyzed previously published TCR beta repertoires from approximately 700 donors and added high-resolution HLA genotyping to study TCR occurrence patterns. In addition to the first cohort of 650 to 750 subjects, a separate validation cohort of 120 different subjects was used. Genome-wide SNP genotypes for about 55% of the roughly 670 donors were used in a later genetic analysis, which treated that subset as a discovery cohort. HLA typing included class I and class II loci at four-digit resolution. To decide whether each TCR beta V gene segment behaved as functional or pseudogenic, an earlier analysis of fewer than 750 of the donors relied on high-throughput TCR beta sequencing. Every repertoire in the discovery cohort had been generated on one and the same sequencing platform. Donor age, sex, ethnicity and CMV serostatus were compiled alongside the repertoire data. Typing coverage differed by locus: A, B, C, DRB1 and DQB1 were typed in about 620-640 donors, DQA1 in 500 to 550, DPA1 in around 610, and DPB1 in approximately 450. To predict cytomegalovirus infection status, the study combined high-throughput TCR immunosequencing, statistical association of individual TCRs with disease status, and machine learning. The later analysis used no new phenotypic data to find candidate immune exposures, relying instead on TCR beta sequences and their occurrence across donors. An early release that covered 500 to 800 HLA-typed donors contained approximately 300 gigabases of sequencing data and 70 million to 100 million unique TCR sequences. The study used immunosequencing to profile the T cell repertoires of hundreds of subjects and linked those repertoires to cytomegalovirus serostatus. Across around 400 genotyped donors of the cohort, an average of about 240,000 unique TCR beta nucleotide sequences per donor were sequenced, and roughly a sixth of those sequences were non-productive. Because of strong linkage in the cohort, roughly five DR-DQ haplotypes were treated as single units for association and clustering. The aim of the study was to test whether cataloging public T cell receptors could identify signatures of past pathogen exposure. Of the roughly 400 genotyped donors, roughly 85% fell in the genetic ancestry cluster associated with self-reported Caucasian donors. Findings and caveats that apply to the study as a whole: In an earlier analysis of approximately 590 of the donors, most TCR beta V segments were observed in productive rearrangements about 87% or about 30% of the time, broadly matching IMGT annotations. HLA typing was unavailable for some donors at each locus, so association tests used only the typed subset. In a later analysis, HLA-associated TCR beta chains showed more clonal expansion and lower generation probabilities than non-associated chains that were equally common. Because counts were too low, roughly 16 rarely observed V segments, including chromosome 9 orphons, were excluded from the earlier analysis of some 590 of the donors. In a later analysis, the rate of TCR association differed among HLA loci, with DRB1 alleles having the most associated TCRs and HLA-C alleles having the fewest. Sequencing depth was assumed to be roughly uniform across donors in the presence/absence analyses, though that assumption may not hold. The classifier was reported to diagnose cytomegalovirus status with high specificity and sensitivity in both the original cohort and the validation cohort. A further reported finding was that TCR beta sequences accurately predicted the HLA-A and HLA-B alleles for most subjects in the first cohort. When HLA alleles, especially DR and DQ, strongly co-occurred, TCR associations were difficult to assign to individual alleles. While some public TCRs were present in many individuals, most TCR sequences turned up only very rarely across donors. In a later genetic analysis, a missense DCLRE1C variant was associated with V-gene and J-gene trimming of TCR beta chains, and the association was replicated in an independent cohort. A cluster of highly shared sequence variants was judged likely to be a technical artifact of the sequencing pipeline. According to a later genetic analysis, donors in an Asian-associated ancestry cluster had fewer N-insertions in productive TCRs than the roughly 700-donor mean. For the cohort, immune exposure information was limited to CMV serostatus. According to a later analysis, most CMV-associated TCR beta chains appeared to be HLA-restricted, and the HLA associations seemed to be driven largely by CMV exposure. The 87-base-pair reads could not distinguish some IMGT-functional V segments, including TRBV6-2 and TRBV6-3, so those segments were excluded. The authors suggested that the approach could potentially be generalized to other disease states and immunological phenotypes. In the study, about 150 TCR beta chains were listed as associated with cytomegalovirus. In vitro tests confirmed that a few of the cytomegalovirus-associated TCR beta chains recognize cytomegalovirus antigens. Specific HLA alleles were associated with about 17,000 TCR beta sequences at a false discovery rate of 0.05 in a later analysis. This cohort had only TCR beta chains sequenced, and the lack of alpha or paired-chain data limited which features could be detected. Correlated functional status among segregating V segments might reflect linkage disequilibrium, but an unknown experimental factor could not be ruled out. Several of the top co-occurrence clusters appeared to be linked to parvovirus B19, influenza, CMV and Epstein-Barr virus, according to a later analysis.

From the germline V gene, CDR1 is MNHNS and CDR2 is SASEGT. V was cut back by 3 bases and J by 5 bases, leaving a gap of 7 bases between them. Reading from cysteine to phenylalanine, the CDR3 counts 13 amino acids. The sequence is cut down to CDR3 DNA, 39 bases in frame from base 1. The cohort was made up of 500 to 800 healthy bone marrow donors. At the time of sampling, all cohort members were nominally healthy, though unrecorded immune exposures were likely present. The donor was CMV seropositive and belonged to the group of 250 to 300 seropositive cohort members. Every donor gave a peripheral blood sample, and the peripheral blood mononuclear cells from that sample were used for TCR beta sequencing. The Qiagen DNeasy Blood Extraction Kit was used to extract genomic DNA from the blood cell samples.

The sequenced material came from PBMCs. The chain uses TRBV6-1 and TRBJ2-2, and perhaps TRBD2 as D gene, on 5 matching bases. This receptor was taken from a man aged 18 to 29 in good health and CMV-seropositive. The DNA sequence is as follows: TGTGCCAGCAGTGAGCCGGGGACCGGGGAGCTGTTTTTT. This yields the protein CASSEPGTGELFF.